The entry below gives a single TCR beta chain sequence along with its context. Germline CDR1 LGHDT, CDR2 YNNKEL (reference sequence). The J segment lost 4 bases and the V segment lost 1 base, leaving 6 bases of the junction unmatched. There are 18 residues in the CDR3. This sample is drawn from a study of blood T cell repertoires in COVID-19. Under the authors' procedure: How many nucleated cells were present was estimated from reference gene primer amplification. The assay was immunoSEQ multiplex PCR, and TCRdb's table has in-frame clones only and misses some. D and trimming come from the DNA, and the V and J calls and clone size come from that table. The table records about 220,000 clones, less than 85% of them present only once.

The chain has TRBV3-1 (or the pseudogene TRBV3-2) and TRBJ2-1; TRBD2 matches 14 bases. The sample taken for sequencing was peripheral blood. This receptor was taken from a woman of 80 years or more with acute or convalescent COVID-19. CDR3: CASSQVTSGGVLYNEQFF. The CDR3 bases are TGTGCCAGCAGCCAAGTGACTAGCGGGGGGGTACTTTACAATGAGCAGTTCTTC.